This T cell receptor (beta chain) derives from a study of blood T cell repertoires in COVID-19. Overall study context: COVID-19 samples, acute and convalescent, were from the United States, Italy and Spain.

Sequencing was performed with immunoSEQ multiplex PCR; in TCRdb, only in-frame clones are kept and a portion is missing. This table holds under 150,000 clones, about 87% found once. Adults between about 18 and 95 years of age took part from under 30 US areas. CDR1 ENHRY and CDR2 SYGVKD come from the germline V gene. CDR3 length: 14 residues. Trimming removed 0 bases from V and 5 bases from J, with 10 bases in between. This sequence was found in a man aged 50-59 years in a cohort exposed to, infected with or recovered from COVID-19 (not recorded which). The sample comprised PBMCs or T cells enriched from blood (not recorded which). The V and J genes are TRBV10-3 and TRBJ2-5; the D gene is possibly TRBD2 (5 bases). This CDR3 is CAISESGGGETQYF. CDR3 in DNA: TGTGCCATCAGTGAGTCAGGCGGCGGGGAGACCCAGTACTTC.